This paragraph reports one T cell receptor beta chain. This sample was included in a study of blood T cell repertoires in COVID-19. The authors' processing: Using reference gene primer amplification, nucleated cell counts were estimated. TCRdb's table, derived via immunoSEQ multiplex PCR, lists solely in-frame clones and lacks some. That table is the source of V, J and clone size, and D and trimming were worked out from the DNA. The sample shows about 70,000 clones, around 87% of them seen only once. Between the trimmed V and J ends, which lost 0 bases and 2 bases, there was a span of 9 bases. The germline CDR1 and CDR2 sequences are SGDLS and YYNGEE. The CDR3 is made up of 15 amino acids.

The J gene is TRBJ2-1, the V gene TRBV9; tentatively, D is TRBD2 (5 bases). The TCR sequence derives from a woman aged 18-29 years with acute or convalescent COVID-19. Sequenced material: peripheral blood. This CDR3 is CASSVGGSTYNEQFF. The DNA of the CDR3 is TGTGCCAGCAGCGTAGGAGGGAGCACCTACAATGAGCAGTTCTTC. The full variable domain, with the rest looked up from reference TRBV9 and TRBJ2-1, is DSGVTQTPKHLITATGQRVTLRCSPRSGDLSVYWYQQSLDQGLQFLIQYYNGEERAKGNILERFSAQQFPDLHSELNLSSLELGDSALYFCASSVGGSTYNEQFFGPGTRLTVL.